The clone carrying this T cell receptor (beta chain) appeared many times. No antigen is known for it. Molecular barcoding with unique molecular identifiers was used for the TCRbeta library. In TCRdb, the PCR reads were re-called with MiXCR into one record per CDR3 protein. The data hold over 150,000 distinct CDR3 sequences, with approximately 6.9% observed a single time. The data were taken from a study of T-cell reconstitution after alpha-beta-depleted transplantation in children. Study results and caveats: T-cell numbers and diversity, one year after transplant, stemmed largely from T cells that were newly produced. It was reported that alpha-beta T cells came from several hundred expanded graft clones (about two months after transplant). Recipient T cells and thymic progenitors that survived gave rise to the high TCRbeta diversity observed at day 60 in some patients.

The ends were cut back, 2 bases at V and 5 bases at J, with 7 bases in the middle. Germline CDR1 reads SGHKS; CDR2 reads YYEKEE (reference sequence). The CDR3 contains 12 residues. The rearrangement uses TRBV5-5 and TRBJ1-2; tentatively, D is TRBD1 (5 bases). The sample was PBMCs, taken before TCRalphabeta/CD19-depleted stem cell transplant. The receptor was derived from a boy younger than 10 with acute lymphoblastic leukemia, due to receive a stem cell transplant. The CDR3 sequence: CASSFEGYGYTF. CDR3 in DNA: TGTGCCAGCAGCTTCGAGGGGTATGGCTACACCTTC.